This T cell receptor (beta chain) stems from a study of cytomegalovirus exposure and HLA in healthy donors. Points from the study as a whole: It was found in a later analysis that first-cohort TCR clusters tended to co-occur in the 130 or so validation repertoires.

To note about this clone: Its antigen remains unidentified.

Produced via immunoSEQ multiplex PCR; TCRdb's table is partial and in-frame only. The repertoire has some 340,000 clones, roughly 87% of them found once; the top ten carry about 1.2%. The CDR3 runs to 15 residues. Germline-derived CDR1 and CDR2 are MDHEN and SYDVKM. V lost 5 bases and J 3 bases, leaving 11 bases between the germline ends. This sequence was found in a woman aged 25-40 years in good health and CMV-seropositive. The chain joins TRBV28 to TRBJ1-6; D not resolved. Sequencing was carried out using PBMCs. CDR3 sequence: CASSRSWSYNSPLHF. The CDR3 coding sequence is TGTGCCAGCAGTCGTAGCTGGAGCTATAATTCACCCCTCCACTTT. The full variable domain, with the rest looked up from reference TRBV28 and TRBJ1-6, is DVKVTQSSRYLVKRTGEKVFLECVQDMDHENMFWYRQDPGLGLRLIYFSYDVKMKEKGDIPEGYSVSREKKERFSLILESASTNQTSMYLCASSRSWSYNSPLHFGNGTRLTVT.